These 29 T cell receptor beta chains share one sample of origin, sequenced in a study of cytomegalovirus exposure and HLA in healthy donors. Using immunoSEQ multiplex PCR, the repertoire was profiled, and TCRdb retains in-frame clones only, with some absent. The sample has over 120,000 clones, 94% seen once. Sequences were obtained from PBMCs. The source of these receptors is a man younger than 30 in good health and CMV-seropositive.

This chain joins TRBV6-4 and TRBJ2-7, with 10 bases aligning to TRBD1. The V and J ends lost 8 bases and 3 bases, in that order; junction bases with no gene match: 4. This CDR3 is 13 amino acids long. Germline CDR1 reads MRHNA; CDR2 reads SNTAGT. This chain's CDR3 is CASRQGADYEQYF. CDR3 coding DNA: TGTGCCAGCCGACAGGGGGCCGACTACGAGCAGTACTTC.

The V and J genes are TRBV27 and TRBJ2-2; 8 bases agree with TRBD1. V was pared by 4 bases and J by 7 bases, with 5 bases of the junction left unmatched. This CDR3 region has 14 residues. Germline-derived CDR1 and CDR2 are MNHEY and SMNVEV (reference sequence). Here the CDR3 DNA reads TGTGCCAGCAGTTCATCAGGGGGCTACGGGGAGCTGTTTTTT. Protein: CASSSSGGYGELFF.

V usage is TRBV7-9 and J usage is TRBJ2-5; D unresolved. Germline-derived CDR1 and CDR2 are SEHNR and FQNEAQ (reference sequence). The V end lost 5 bases, the J end lost 4 bases, and 5 bases lay between the germline ends. This CDR3 region has 11 residues. In nucleotides, the CDR3 is TGTGCCAGCAGCACCAGAGAGACCCAGTACTTC. Amino acid sequence: CASSTRETQYF.

The rearrangement uses TRBV27 and TRBJ2-7, with a weak D call TRBD2 (5 bases). Trimming removed 6 bases at V and 3 bases at J, with 12 bases between. The CDR3 sequence is 13 residues long. CDR1 and CDR2 (germline): MNHEY, SMNVEV (reference sequence). CDR3 sequence (DNA): TGTGCCAGCAGGAAGGACTTACACTACGAGCAGTACTTC. Translating gives CASRKDLHYEQYF.

This clone was observed once. This chain connects TRBV5-1 to TRBJ2-5; maybe TRBD1 (5 bases). The CDR3 has 14 residues. Germline loops: CDR1 SGHRS, CDR2 YFSETQ. Trimming stripped 7 bases from V and 3 bases from J, with 16 bases between. CDR3: CASGRSRGEETQYF. The CDR3 DNA follows: TGCGCCAGCGGACGGTCTAGGGGCGAAGAGACCCAGTACTTC.

The chain recombines TRBV5-1 with TRBJ2-1; 11 nucleotides align to TRBD2. The CDR3 spans 14 residues. Germline loops: CDR1 SGHRS, CDR2 YFSETQ. Germline trimming cut 4 bases from V and 7 bases from J; bases unmatched to any gene: 4. The CDR3 nucleotides are TGCGCCAGCAGCCTCCGGACTAGCGGGAATGAGCAGTTCTTC. The encoded protein is CASSLRTSGNEQFF.

The chain recombines TRBV4-2 with TRBJ2-7, with 10 bases identical to TRBD2. The germline V gene has CDR1 LGHNA and CDR2 YNFKEQ. With 0 bases clipped from V and 7 bases from J, the junction kept 18 bases outside the gene matches. The CDR3 length is 19 residues. The DNA for the CDR3 is TGTGCCAGCAGCCAAGACTTAGGATCTAGCGGGAGTGGTCCTCGTGAGCAGTACTTC. Residues: CASSQDLGSSGSGPREQYF.

The chain couples TRBV29-1 to TRBJ2-1; 11 nucleotides align to TRBD1. Germline trimming cut 7 bases from V and 7 bases from J; bases unmatched to any gene: 15. Germline-derived CDR1 and CDR2 are SQVTM and ANQGSEA. CDR3 size: 16 residues. CDR3 bases: TGCAGCGCCGGGGGAGCGGGACAGGGGGAAAATAATGAGCAGTTCTTC. The encoded protein is CSAGGAGQGENNEQFF.

This clone appeared once. Other DNA sequences from this sample encode an identical CDR3 as well. V usage is TRBV27 and J usage is TRBJ1-2; 7 nucleotides align to TRBD1. Germline V lookup: CDR1 MNHEY, CDR2 SMNVEV (reference sequence). V was clipped by 6 bases and J by 3 bases; unmatched bases: 4. The CDR3 has 13 residues. The CDR3 spells CASSFTGDYGYTF. For the CDR3, the DNA is TGTGCCAGCAGCTTTACAGGGGACTATGGCTACACCTTC.

The chain links TRBV11-2 to TRBJ2-1; TRBD2 is a possible D gene (5 bases). In germline, CDR1 is SGHAT, CDR2 FQNNGV. V lost 6 bases and J lost 3, with 9 bases in between. The CDR3 totals 13 residues. CDR3 region: CASSRLIYNEQFF. For the CDR3, the DNA is TGTGCCAGCAGTCGACTAATCTACAATGAGCAGTTCTTC.

The CDR3 DNA reads as TGTGCCAGCAGCCTAGGACTAGGGGGCACAGATACGCAGTATTTT. This gives the protein CASSLGLGGTDTQYF. This chain joins TRBV7-2 and TRBJ2-3, with 7 bases that match TRBD2. The CDR3 has 15 amino acids. With V trimmed by 5 bases and J by 1 base, 6 bases remained unmatched. Germline V gene sequence: CDR1 SGHTA, CDR2 FQGNSA.

This chain uses TRBV5-1 with TRBJ1-2; a weak D match, TRBD1 (6 bases). The CDR3 has 13 residues. CDR1 SGHRS and CDR2 YFSETQ come from the germline V gene. The ends were cut back, 4 bases at V and 4 bases at J, with 11 bases in the middle. CDR3 sequence (DNA): TGCGCCAGCAGCGCGCAGGGGAGCTATGGCTACACCTTC. Protein: CASSAQGSYGYTF.

The CDR3 DNA reads as TGTGCCATCAGTGAGGACAGGGTAGCCTATGGCTACACCTTC. This codes for CAISEDRVAYGYTF. The genes are TRBV10-3 and TRBJ1-2; TRBD1 aligns across 7 bases. V dropped 2 bases and J dropped 4; count of bases not matched to a gene: 4. Germline V gives CDR1 ENHRY, CDR2 SYGVKD. The CDR3 loop spans 14 amino acids.

The rearrangement links TRBV16 to TRBJ2-5; D ambiguous. CDR1 and CDR2 (germline): KGHSY, FQNENV. This CDR3 is 12 amino acids long. V dropped 3 bases and J dropped 5 bases, with 7 bases sitting between them. The CDR3 loop reads CASSHREETQYF. In DNA form, the CDR3 reads TGTGCCAGCAGCCACCGTGAGGAGACCCAGTACTTC.

In this sample, this clone turned up a few times. The J gene is TRBJ1-2, the V gene TRBV2; 7 bases match TRBD1. After removal of 6 bases from V and 2 bases from J, the junction contained 3 bases not matched to a gene. The CDR3 has 13 residues. Germline V CDR1 and CDR2: SNHLY, FYNNEI. CDR3 in amino acids: CASRMGQNYGYTF. The CDR3, as DNA: TGTGCCAGCAGAATGGGACAGAACTATGGCTACACCTTC.

The V and J genes are TRBV19 and TRBJ1-2; 8 bases map to TRBD1. Germline CDR1 reads LNHDA; CDR2 reads SQIVND (reference sequence). With 6 bases clipped from V and 3 bases from J, the junction kept 6 bases outside the gene matches. This CDR3 is 14 amino acids long. The CDR3 is CASRLAGGDYGYTF. As DNA, the CDR3 is TGTGCCAGTAGGCTTGCAGGGGGCGACTATGGCTACACCTTC.

In this sample, this clone turned up once. The V and J genes are TRBV6-1 and TRBJ1-2; 7 nucleotides agree with TRBD1. This CDR3 has 14 residues. V shed 6 bases and J 1 base; nucleotides not matched to a gene: 5. Germline V gene sequence: CDR1 MNHNS, CDR2 SASEGT. CDR3 region: CASRRQGYNYGYTF. As DNA, the CDR3 is TGTGCCAGCAGGAGACAGGGATATAACTATGGCTACACCTTC.

This clone was seen once. The CDR3 nucleotides are TGTGCCAGCAGCCAAGGGAAGACGGCGGGACTGTACTACGAGCAGTACTTC. Translation: CASSQGKTAGLYYEQYF. The chain employs TRBV4-2 and TRBJ2-7; possibly TRBD2 for D (6 bases). The CDR3 length is 17 residues. V lost 1 base and J 3 bases, leaving 19 bases between the germline ends. Germline V gene data show CDR1 as LGHNA and CDR2 as YNFKEQ.

The V call is TRBV20-1, the J call TRBJ2-3, with a tentative D call TRBD1 (7 bases). V was pared by 6 bases and J by 9 bases, with 13 bases between. The CDR3 sequence is 11 residues long. CDR1 is DFQATT, CDR2 SNEGSKA, per germline (reference sequence). The DNA of the CDR3 is TGCAGTGCGGAGGGACAGCGCACGCAGTATTTT. Residues: CSAEGQRTQYF.

The CDR3 here is CASSLEASGSSRGTDTQYF. The DNA for the CDR3 is TGTGCCAGCAGCTTAGAGGCTAGCGGGAGCAGTAGAGGCACAGATACGCAGTATTTT. This sequence joins TRBV7-2 and TRBJ2-3, with 10 nucleotides matching TRBD2. The J segment lost 1 base and the V segment lost 1 base, leaving 11 bases of the junction unmatched. Germline CDR1 SGHTA, CDR2 FQGNSA. This CDR3 contains 19 residues.

The V gene is TRBV10-3, the J gene TRBJ2-7; maybe TRBD2 (5 bases). Deletions cut 0 bases from V and 2 bases from J, with 11 bases between. In germline, CDR1 is ENHRY, CDR2 SYGVKD. CDR3 size: 15 residues. The CDR3 reads CAISESQAVTYEQYF. The CDR3 bases are TGTGCCATCAGTGAGTCACAAGCGGTTACCTACGAGCAGTACTTC.

The gene calls are TRBV30 and TRBJ2-1, with D uncertain. With 1 base removed from V and 2 bases from J, the gap between germline ends came to 27 bases. The CDR3 loop spans 20 amino acids. Germline lookup yields CDR1 GTSNPN and CDR2 SVGIG (reference sequence). The CDR3 sequence is CAWSAPHRIDSQITYNEQFF. For the CDR3, the DNA is TGTGCCTGGAGTGCCCCTCACCGGATTGACTCACAAATCACCTACAATGAGCAGTTCTTC.

The chain carries TRBV30 and TRBJ2-1, with D maybe TRBD2 (5 bases). Per the germline V gene, CDR1 is GTSNPN and CDR2 is SVGIG (reference sequence). V was shortened by 2 bases and J by 4 bases, with 12 bases between the two germline ends. This CDR3 has 14 residues. CDR3 loop: CAWSKSGAYNEQFF. As DNA, the CDR3 is TGTGCCTGGAGTAAGAGCGGAGCTTACAATGAGCAGTTCTTC.

CDR3 nucleotide sequence: TGTGCCAGCCGTCGGCAGGGGGCGACCGGGGAGCTGTTTTTT. Translated, it gives CASRRQGATGELFF. The chain joins TRBV2 to TRBJ2-2; 8 nucleotides line up with TRBD1. The germline gives CDR1 SNHLY, CDR2 FYNNEI. This CDR3 is 14 amino acids long. V shed 8 bases and J 5 bases; nucleotides not matched to a gene: 7.

J is TRBJ2-3 and V is TRBV30; 7 positions match TRBD1. With 7 bases clipped from V and 2 bases from J, the junction kept 9 bases outside the gene matches. Germline CDR1 reads GTSNPN; CDR2 reads SVGIG (reference sequence). CDR3 size: 14 residues. Here the CDR3 reads CAFRQGWDTDTQYF. Written as DNA, the CDR3 is TGTGCCTTTCGACAGGGATGGGACACAGATACGCAGTATTTT.

CDR3 residues: CASSRQGRPLHF. Written as DNA, the CDR3 is TGTGCCAGCAGTCGACAGGGGAGGCCCCTCCACTTT. The genes are TRBV27 and TRBJ1-6; 8 bases agree with TRBD1. Germline CDR1 and CDR2: MNHEY and SMNVEV (reference sequence). The CDR3 runs 12 residues. V lost 5 bases, J lost 13 bases, and 4 bases stayed unmatched.

The chain uses TRBV18 and TRBJ1-1, with 7 nucleotides matching TRBD1. Trimming removed 3 bases from V and 3 bases from J; junction bases left unmatched: 4. There are 14 residues in the CDR3. Germline CDR1 is KGHSH and CDR2 is LQKENI. CDR3 nucleotide sequence: TGTGCCAGCTCACCTACGCAGGGGGACACTGAAGCTTTCTTT. This gives the protein CASSPTQGDTEAFF.

This clone appeared a few times. The chain combines TRBV7-2 with TRBJ2-1; 9 nucleotides match TRBD2. The junction had 4 bases not matched to a gene; V was cut back by 0 bases and J by 7 bases. The CDR3 has 15 residues. The germline V gene has CDR1 SGHTA and CDR2 FQGNSA. The CDR3 loop reads CASSLASGGFNEQFF. The CDR3 DNA reads TGTGCCAGCAGCTTAGCTAGCGGGGGTTTTAATGAGCAGTTCTTC.

This clone has just one count. V gene TRBV29-1 combines with J gene TRBJ2-3; a weak D match, TRBD2 (6 bases). There are 13 residues in the CDR3. The V gene lost 2 bases and the J gene lost 10 bases, with 16 bases spanning the gap. Germline loops: CDR1 SQVTM, CDR2 ANQGSEA. The CDR3 coding sequence is TGCAGCGTTGAAAGGACTACCCCCGGGGCGCAGTATTTT. The encoded protein is CSVERTTPGAQYF.